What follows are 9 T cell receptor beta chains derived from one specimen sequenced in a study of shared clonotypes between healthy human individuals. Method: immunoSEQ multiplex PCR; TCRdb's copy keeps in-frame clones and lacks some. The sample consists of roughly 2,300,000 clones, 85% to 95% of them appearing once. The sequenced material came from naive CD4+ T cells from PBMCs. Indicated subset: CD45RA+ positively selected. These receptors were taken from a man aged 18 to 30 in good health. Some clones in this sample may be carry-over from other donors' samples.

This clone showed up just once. The CDR3 DNA follows: TGTGCCAGCAGCCCTCCACCTGAATATCGCACTGAAGCTTTCTTT. Protein: CASSPPPEYRTEAFF. The chain couples TRBV5-4 to TRBJ1-1, with D unresolved. V lost 4 bases, J lost 4 bases, and 17 bases lay in between. CDR1 and CDR2 (germline): SGHNT, YYREEE (reference sequence). The CDR3 has 15 amino acids. Complete variable domain (other parts from reference TRBV5-4 and TRBJ1-1): ETGVTQSPTHLIKTRGQQVTLRCSSQSGHNTVSWYQQALGQGPQFIFQYYREEENGRGNFPPRFSGLQFPNYSSELNVNALELDDSALYLCASSPPPEYRTEAFFGQGTRLTVV.

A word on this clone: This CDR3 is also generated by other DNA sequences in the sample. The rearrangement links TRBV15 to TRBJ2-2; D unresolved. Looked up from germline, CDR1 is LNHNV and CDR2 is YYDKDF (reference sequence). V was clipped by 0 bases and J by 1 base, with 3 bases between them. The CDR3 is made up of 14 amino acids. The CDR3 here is CATSRDRNTGELFF. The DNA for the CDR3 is TGTGCCACCAGCAGAGATCGGAACACCGGGGAGCTGTTTTTT. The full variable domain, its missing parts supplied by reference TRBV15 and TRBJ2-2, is DAMVIQNPRYQVTQFGKPVTLSCSQTLNHNVMYWYQQKSSQAPKLLFHYYDKDFNNEADTPDNFQSRRPNTSFCFLDIRSPGLGDTAMYLCATSRDRNTGELFFGEGSRLTVL.

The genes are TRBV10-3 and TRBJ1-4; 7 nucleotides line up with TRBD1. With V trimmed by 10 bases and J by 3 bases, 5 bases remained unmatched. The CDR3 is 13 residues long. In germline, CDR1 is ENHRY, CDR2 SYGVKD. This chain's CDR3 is CATSTGPNEKLFF. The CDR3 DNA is TGTGCCACCTCGACAGGGCCTAATGAAAAACTGTTTTTT.

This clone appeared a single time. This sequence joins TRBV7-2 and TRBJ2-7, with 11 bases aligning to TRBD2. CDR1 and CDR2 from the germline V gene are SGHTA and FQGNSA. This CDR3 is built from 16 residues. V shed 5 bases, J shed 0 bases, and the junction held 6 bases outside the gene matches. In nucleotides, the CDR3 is TGTGCCAGCAGCGTCTCGACTAGCGGGGTCTCCTACGAGCAGTACTTC. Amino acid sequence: CASSVSTSGVSYEQYF.

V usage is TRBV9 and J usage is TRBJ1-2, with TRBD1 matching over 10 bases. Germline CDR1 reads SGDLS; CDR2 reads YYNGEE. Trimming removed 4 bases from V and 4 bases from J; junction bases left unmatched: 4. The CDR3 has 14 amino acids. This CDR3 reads CASSLRDRGYGYTF. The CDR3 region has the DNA TGTGCCAGCAGCTTACGGGACAGGGGCTATGGCTACACCTTC.

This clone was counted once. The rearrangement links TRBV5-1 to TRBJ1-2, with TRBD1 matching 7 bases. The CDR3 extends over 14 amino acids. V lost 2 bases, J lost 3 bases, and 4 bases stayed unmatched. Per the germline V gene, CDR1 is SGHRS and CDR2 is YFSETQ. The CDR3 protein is CASSLGGLDYGYTF. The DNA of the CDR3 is TGCGCCAGCAGCTTAGGGGGCTTGGACTATGGCTACACCTTC. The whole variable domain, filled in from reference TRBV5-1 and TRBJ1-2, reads KAGVTQTPRYLIKTRGQQVTLSCSPISGHRSVSWYQQTPGQGLQFLFEYFSETQRNKGNFPGRFSGRQFSNSRSEMNVSTLELGDSALYLCASSLGGLDYGYTFGSGTRLTVV.

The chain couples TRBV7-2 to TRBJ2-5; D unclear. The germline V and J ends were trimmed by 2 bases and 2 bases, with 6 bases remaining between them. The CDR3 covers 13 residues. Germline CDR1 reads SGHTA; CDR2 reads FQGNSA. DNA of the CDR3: TGTGCCAGCAGCTTATTCGGACAAGAGACCCAGTACTTC. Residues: CASSLFGQETQYF.

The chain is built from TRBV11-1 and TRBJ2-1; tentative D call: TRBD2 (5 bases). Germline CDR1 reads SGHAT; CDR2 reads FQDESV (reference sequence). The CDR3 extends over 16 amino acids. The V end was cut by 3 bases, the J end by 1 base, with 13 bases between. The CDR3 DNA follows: TGTGCCAGCAGCTTCTCGAGGGAGAAGTCCTACAATGAGCAGTTCTTC. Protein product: CASSFSREKSYNEQFF.

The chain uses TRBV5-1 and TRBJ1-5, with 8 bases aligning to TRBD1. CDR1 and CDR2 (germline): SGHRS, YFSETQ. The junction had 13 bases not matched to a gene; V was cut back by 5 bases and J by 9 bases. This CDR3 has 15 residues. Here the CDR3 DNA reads TGCGCCAGCAGTATAGGACAGGGAACCGAGGGGCCCCAGCATTTT. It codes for CASSIGQGTEGPQHF.